Sequencing of this TCR beta chain was carried out in a study of memory CD4+ T cells and cytomegalovirus serostatus. In its sample, this clone was seen a few times. Single viable CD3+CD4+CD8-CD45RO+ cells were sorted as the memory CD4+ T cells. The CDR3 sequence is 15 residues long. Germline CDR1 is GTSNPN and CDR2 is SVGIG (reference sequence). V gave up 1 base and J gave up 5 bases; unmatched junction bases: 9. Only in-frame clones appear in the TCRdb table, and some are missing; sequencing was by immunoSEQ multiplex PCR. This table holds about 29,000 clones, around 80% found once. The material sequenced was memory CD4+ T cells from blood. The rearrangement joins TRBV30 to TRBJ1-2; 8 positions match TRBD1. This receptor was taken from an adult in good health and CMV-seronegative. In DNA, the CDR3 is TGTGCCTGGAGTGCAACCCGACAGGGGTCGTATGGCTACACCTTC. Amino acid sequence: CAWSATRQGSYGYTF.